The 13 T cell receptor beta chains below all came from one sample that was sequenced in a study of blood T cells in healthy people across ages (dated by TCRdb to the mid-2010s). Library preparation was by 5' RACE. Reads for this sample came from an Illumina HiSeq 2500. A second 7 to 11 cycle PCR used a sample-barcoded 5' primer and a J-beta primer mix. TCRdb took the public reads, trimmed them with fastp at Q25, ran MiXCR for clone calling and kept in-frame beta chains. Duplicate CDR3 protein sequences are folded into a single record with the most common DNA and genes. The sample table shows under 2,000,000 distinct CDR3 sequences, and 49% are seen once. The ten largest clones take up over 2% of the sample. The sequenced material came from blood. Every receptor here comes from a middle-aged woman in good health.

The V gene is TRBV15, the J gene TRBJ1-1; 12 nucleotides line up with TRBD1. V shed 4 bases, J shed 5 bases, and the junction held 8 bases outside the gene matches. CDR1 is LNHNV and CDR2 is YYDKDF in the germline V gene (reference sequence). The CDR3 sequence is 16 residues long. The CDR3 coding sequence is TGTGCCACCAGCACCACCGGGACAGGGGGCCAAACTGAAGCTTTCTTT. It yields the protein CATSTTGTGGQTEAFF.

This clonotype was detected only a few times. The V and J genes are TRBV13 and TRBJ1-1; D ambiguous. CDR1 is PRHDT, CDR2 FYEKMQ, per germline (reference sequence). The CDR3 is 15 residues long. Trimming removed 5 bases at V and 3 bases at J, with 16 bases between. The CDR3 loop reads CASSPSSSGDTEAFF. Here the CDR3 DNA reads TGTGCCAGCAGCCCATCTAGCAGTGGGGACACTGAAGCTTTCTTT.

V usage is TRBV28 and J usage is TRBJ1-4; tentative D call: TRBD1 (5 bases). The CDR3 extends over 17 amino acids. The germline V gene has CDR1 MDHEN and CDR2 SYDVKM. Trimming cost V 4 bases and J 0 bases, with 15 bases left between them. CDR3 nucleotides: TGTGCCAGCAGTTCCCCGGCAGGGTACTCAACTAATGAAAAACTGTTTTTT. Translating it yields CASSSPAGYSTNEKLFF.

This chain links TRBV15 with TRBJ1-4; 7 bases are a match to TRBD1. The CDR3 length is 14 residues. Germline V CDR1 and CDR2: LNHNV, YYDKDF (reference sequence). V lost 2 bases to trimming and J lost 4 bases; unmatched junction nucleotides: 1. CDR3 protein: CATSRRQGNEKLFF. CDR3 sequence (DNA): TGTGCCACCAGCAGACGACAGGGTAATGAAAAACTGTTTTTT.

This clonotype appeared a single time. It may be a read error: a sequence one base away is much more abundant. The chain employs TRBV28 and TRBJ2-5; D gene uncertain. With 2 bases removed from V and 11 bases from J, the gap between germline ends came to 18 bases. The CDR3 loop spans 14 amino acids. Looked up from germline, CDR1 is MDHEN and CDR2 is SYDVKM. CDR3 loop: CASSLENSYNEQYF. CDR3 nucleotide sequence: TGTGCCAGCAGTTTAGAGAATAGCTACAATGAGCAGTACTTC.

V usage is TRBV6-6 and J usage is TRBJ2-1; 7 positions match TRBD2. This CDR3 is built from 17 residues. Trimming removed 4 bases from V and 9 bases from J; junction bases left unmatched: 18. Germline CDR1 MNHNY, CDR2 SVGAGI (reference sequence). CDR3 protein: CASSSRMRGTVTSEQFF. CDR3 nucleotides: TGTGCCAGCAGTTCTAGAATGCGGGGGACCGTAACCAGTGAGCAGTTCTTC.

This clonotype was detected only once. This chain connects TRBV5-6 to TRBJ1-4; D remains ambiguous. The CDR3 has 13 amino acids. In germline, CDR1 is SGHDT, CDR2 YYEEEE. Deletions cut 3 bases from V and 13 bases from J, with 16 bases between. DNA of the CDR3: TGTGCCAGCAGCTCCAAACCAGGATCACTACTGTTTTTT. Translation: CASSSKPGSLLFF.

The genes are TRBV4-2 and TRBJ2-4; 8 bases fit TRBD2. From germline, CDR1 is LGHNA and CDR2 YNFKEQ. V lost 0 bases, J lost 1 base, and 2 bases stayed unmatched. The CDR3 has 16 amino acids. CDR3 DNA: TGTGCCAGCAGCCAAGAGGCTAGCGGGGCCAAAAACATTCAGTACTTC. Translation gives CASSQEASGAKNIQYF.

This chain uses TRBV7-2 with TRBJ2-4, with 8 positions matching TRBD1. The closer fit of TRBJ2-7 to the DNA end suggests the J call may be wrong. In germline, CDR1 is SGHTA, CDR2 FQGNSA. The CDR3 is 15 residues long. The CDR3 DNA reads TGTGCCAGCAGGGTCGATGATGACAGGGGCTACGAGCAGTACTTC. Its translation is CASRVDDDRGYEQYF.

The V gene is TRBV7-9, the J gene TRBJ2-1; TRBD1 matches at 8 bases. TRBJ2-7 matches the DNA end more closely, so the J call is doubtful. Germline V gene lookup returns CDR1 SEHNR and CDR2 FQNEAQ (reference sequence). The CDR3 length is 16 residues. This CDR3 reads CASSLRITGGYNEQYF. The CDR3 nucleotides read TGTGCCAGCAGCTTGCGGATAACAGGGGGGTACAATGAGCAGTACTTC.

The chain is built from TRBV6-6 and TRBJ2-5; tentatively, D is TRBD2 (6 bases). The CDR3 contains 16 residues. Germline V gene lookup returns CDR1 MNHNY and CDR2 SVGAGI (reference sequence). Trimming left V 7 bases short and J 5 bases short, with 23 bases between. The CDR3 loop reads CASTLNPQAGRETQYF. The CDR3 nucleotides are TGTGCCAGCACTCTGAACCCCCAGGCTGGGAGGGAGACCCAGTACTTC.

The chain has TRBV12-3 or TRBV12-4 and TRBJ2-2; the D gene is possibly TRBD1 (6 bases). The CDR3 has 15 residues. Trimming stripped 2 bases from V and 4 bases from J, with 11 bases between. This CDR3 reads CASSLTGSGTGELFF. CDR3 nucleotides: TGTGCCAGCAGTTTAACAGGGTCGGGCACCGGGGAGCTGTTTTTT.

CDR3 DNA sequence: TGCGCCAGCAGCCCTGGGACTAGCGGGACTCAAACCGAGCAGTTCTTC. Translated: CASSPGTSGTQTEQFF. The rearrangement links TRBV5-1 to TRBJ2-1; 13 bases are a match to TRBD2. The J segment lost 10 bases and the V segment lost 4 bases, leaving 11 bases of the junction unmatched. The CDR3 has 16 residues. In germline, CDR1 is SGHRS, CDR2 YFSETQ.